These T cell receptor beta chains were read from a single sample in a study of naive and memory T cell subsets. MiXCR, applied by TCRdb to the UMI-ligation and nested PCR reads, yields one record per CDR3 protein. The sample consists of over 110,000 distinct CDR3 sequences, approximately 21% of them appearing once. The specimen was naive CD8+ T cells from blood. These TCRs come from a human donor in good health. CDR3s include the opening cysteine and the closing phenylalanine or tryptophan. Fields, in order: clone size, J gene, D gene, V gene, CDR3 protein, CDR3 DNA. D genes are given only for firm matches. Only part of the rows carry a size: once, few, many, or a class if the clone is expanded.

size: .; J: TRBJ1-1; D: .; V: TRBV4-3; CDR3: CASSQRGPPGEAFF; DNA: TGCGCCAGCAGCCAACGAGGACCGCCCGGGGAAGCTTTCTTT
size: .; J: TRBJ2-7; D: .; V: TRBV29-1; CDR3: CSVVPFNSYEQYF; DNA: TGCAGCGTTGTGCCTTTCAACTCCTACGAGCAGTACTTC
size: .; J: TRBJ1-1; D: .; V: TRBV4-1; CDR3: CASSQGEGTEAFF; DNA: TGCGCCAGCAGCCAAGGAGAGGGCACTGAAGCTTTCTTT
size: few; J: TRBJ1-6; D: TRBD1; V: TRBV28; CDR3: CASSLYRGPNSPLHF; DNA: TGTGCCAGCAGCCTCTACAGGGGGCCCAATTCACCCCTCCACTTT
size: few; J: TRBJ1-4; D: .; V: TRBV7-6; CDR3: CASSLWVNEKLFF; DNA: TGTGCCAGCAGCTTATGGGTTAATGAAAAACTGTTTTTT
size: few; J: TRBJ2-3; D: .; V: TRBV4-3; CDR3: CASSQDDSPTDTQYF; DNA: TGCGCCAGCAGCCAAGATGACAGCCCCACAGATACGCAGTATTTT
size: .; J: TRBJ2-7; D: .; V: TRBV28; CDR3: CASSLVQGPEGSYEQYF; DNA: TGTGCCAGCAGCCTTGTACAGGGCCCGGAGGGCTCCTACGAGCAGTACTTC
size: few; J: TRBJ2-1; D: TRBD2; V: TRBV7-8; CDR3: CASSLLGGRRRYEQFF; DNA: TGTGCCAGCAGCTTATTAGGCGGGAGGCGTAGGTATGAGCAGTTCTTC
size: .; J: TRBJ2-1; D: .; V: TRBV12-3/TRBV12-4; CDR3: CASSLGEGMNHEQFF; DNA: TGTGCCAGCAGTTTAGGAGAGGGGATGAATCATGAGCAGTTCTTC
size: .; J: TRBJ2-7; D: TRBD1; V: TRBV29-1; CDR3: CSVSNPGQGAYEQYF; DNA: TGCAGCGTCTCGAATCCGGGACAGGGGGCCTACGAGCAGTACTTC
size: .; J: TRBJ2-3; D: .; V: TRBV12-5; CDR3: CASAEYSTDTQYF; DNA: TGTGCTAGCGCCGAATATAGCACAGATACGCAGTATTTT
size: .; J: TRBJ2-7; D: .; V: TRBV5-1; CDR3: CASSFSTTYEQYF; DNA: TGCGCCAGCAGCTTCAGCACAACCTACGAGCAGTACTTC
size: few; J: TRBJ2-1; D: TRBD2; V: TRBV24-1; CDR3: CATSDPVLAGGEQFF; DNA: TGTGCCACCAGTGACCCTGTTCTAGCGGGGGGGGAGCAGTTCTTC
size: .; J: TRBJ1-5; D: .; V: TRBV27; CDR3: CASSLRGASNQPQHF; DNA: TGTGCCAGCAGTCTCCGGGGGGCGAGCAATCAGCCCCAGCATTTT
size: .; J: TRBJ2-1; D: TRBD2; V: TRBV7-6; CDR3: CASSLVLAGGPGEQFF; DNA: TGTGCCAGCAGCTTAGTACTAGCGGGAGGGCCTGGTGAGCAGTTCTTC
size: few; J: TRBJ2-5; D: .; V: TRBV2; CDR3: CASSETGPVQETQYF; DNA: TGTGCCAGCAGTGAAACGGGGCCAGTACAAGAGACCCAGTACTTC
size: many; J: TRBJ2-7; D: TRBD1; V: TRBV10-3; CDR3: CAISEGTGNEQYF; DNA: TGTGCCATCAGTGAAGGGACAGGGAACGAGCAGTACTTC
size: few; J: TRBJ2-5; D: .; V: TRBV11-2; CDR3: CASSLADETQYF; DNA: TGTGCCAGCAGCTTGGCGGACGAGACCCAGTACTTC
size: few; J: TRBJ2-7; D: TRBD2; V: TRBV5-1; CDR3: CASSFSSGRVYEQYF; DNA: TGCGCCAGCAGCTTCTCTAGCGGGAGGGTCTACGAGCAGTACTTC
size: few; J: TRBJ2-2; D: .; V: TRBV29-1; CDR3: CSVEPNSSPGELFF; DNA: TGCAGCGTTGAACCGAACTCGTCGCCCGGGGAGCTGTTTTTT
size: .; J: TRBJ2-6; D: .; V: TRBV12-3/TRBV12-4; CDR3: CASSFFGGDSGANVLTF; DNA: TGTGCCAGCAGTTTCTTCGGGGGAGACTCTGGGGCCAACGTCCTGACTTTC
size: .; J: TRBJ2-4; D: TRBD2; V: TRBV7-9; CDR3: CASSLVPSKTSGGAKNIQYF; DNA: TGTGCCAGCAGCTTAGTTCCCTCGAAGACTAGCGGAGGGGCCAAAAACATTCAGTACTTC
size: .; J: TRBJ2-1; D: .; V: TRBV29-1; CDR3: CSVVWTTYNEQFF; DNA: TGCAGCGTTGTATGGACTACATACAATGAGCAGTTCTTC
size: few; J: TRBJ2-5; D: .; V: TRBV7-9; CDR3: CASSLSREETQYF; DNA: TGTGCCAGCAGCTTATCCAGGGAAGAGACCCAGTACTTC
size: .; J: TRBJ2-3; D: .; V: TRBV20-1; CDR3: CSARAVLTGSTDTQYF; DNA: TGCAGTGCTAGAGCCGTCTTGACAGGATCCACAGATACGCAGTATTTT
size: .; J: TRBJ2-1; D: .; V: TRBV19; CDR3: CASSIPSSEQFF; DNA: TGTGCCAGTAGTATACCCAGCAGTGAGCAGTTCTTC
size: few; J: TRBJ2-1; D: TRBD2; V: TRBV20-1; CDR3: CSAGTSGAYNEQFF; DNA: TGCAGTGCAGGGACTAGCGGGGCCTACAATGAGCAGTTCTTC